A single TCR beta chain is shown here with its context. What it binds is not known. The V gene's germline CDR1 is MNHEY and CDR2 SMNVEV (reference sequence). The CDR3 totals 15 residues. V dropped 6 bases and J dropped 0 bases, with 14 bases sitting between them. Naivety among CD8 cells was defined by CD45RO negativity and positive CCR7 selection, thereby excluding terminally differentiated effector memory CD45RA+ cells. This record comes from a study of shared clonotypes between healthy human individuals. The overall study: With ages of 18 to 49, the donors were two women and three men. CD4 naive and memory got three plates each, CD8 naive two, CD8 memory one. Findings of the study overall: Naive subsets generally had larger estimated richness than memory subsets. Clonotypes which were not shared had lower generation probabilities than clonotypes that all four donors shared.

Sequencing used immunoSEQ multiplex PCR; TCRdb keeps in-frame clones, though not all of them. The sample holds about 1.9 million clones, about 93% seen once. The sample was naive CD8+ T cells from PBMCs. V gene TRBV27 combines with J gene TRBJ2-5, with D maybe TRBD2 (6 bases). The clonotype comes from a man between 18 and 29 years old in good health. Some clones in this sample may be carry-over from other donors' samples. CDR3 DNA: TGTGCCAGCAGGATAGCGGTCCAGTACCAAGAGACCCAGTACTTC. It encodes CASRIAVQYQETQYF.